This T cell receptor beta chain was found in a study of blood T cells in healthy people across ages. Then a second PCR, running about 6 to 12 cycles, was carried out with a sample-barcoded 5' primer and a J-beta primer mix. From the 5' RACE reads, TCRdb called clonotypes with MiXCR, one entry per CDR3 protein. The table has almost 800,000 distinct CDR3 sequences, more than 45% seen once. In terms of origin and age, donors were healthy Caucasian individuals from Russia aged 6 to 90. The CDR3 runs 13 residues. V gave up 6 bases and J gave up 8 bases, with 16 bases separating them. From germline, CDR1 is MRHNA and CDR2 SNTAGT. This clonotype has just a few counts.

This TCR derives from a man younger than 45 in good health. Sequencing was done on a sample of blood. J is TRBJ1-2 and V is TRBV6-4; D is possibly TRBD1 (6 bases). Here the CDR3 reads CASRGADSGGYTF. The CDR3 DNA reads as TGTGCCAGCAGGGGGGCGGATTCTGGCGGCTACACCTTC.